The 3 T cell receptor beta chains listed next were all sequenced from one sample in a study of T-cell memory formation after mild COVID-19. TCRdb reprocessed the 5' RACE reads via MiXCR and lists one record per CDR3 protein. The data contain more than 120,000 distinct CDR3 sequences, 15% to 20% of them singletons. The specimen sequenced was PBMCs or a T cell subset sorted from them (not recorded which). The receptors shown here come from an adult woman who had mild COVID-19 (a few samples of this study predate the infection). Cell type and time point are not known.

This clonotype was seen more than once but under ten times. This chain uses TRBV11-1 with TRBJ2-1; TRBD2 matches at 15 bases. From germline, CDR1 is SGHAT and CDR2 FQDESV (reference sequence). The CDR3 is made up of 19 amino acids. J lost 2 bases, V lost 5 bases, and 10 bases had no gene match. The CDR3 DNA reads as TGTGCCAGCAGCCGTAGGACGGGACTAGCGGGGGGCACCTACAATGAGCAGTTCTTC. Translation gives CASSRRTGLAGGTYNEQFF.

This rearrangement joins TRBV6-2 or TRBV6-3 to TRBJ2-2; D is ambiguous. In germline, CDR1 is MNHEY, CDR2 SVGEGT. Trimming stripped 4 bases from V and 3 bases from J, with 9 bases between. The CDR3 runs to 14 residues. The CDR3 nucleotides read TGTGCCAGCAGTTCCGACCCTTACACCGGGGAGCTGTTTTTT. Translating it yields CASSSDPYTGELFF.

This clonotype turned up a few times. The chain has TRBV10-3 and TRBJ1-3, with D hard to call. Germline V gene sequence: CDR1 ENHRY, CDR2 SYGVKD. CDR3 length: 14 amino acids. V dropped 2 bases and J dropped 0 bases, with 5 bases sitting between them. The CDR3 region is CAISEKGSGNTIYF. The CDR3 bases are TGTGCCATCAGTGAGAAGGGCTCTGGAAACACCATATATTTT.